The T cell receptor (beta chain) under discussion was sequenced for a study of shared clonotypes between healthy human individuals. The CDR3 is 16 residues long. V shed 1 base and J shed 0 bases, with 10 bases lying between them. In germline, CDR1 is SGHVS, CDR2 FQNEAQ. Method: immunoSEQ multiplex PCR; TCRdb's copy keeps in-frame clones and lacks some. This table has 2 million to 2.5 million clones, around 93% appearing once. The sequence came from a man younger than 35 in good health. Some clones in this sample may be carry-over from other donors' samples. The source material was naive CD4+ T cells from PBMCs. Subset indicated: CD45RA+ positively selected. This rearrangement joins TRBV7-8 to TRBJ1-5; D is unresolved. The CDR3 sequence is CASSLGQLNSNQPQHF. Written as DNA, the CDR3 is TGTGCCAGCAGCTTAGGACAACTAAATAGCAATCAGCCCCAGCATTTT.